This TCR beta chain was recovered during a study of blood T cell repertoires in COVID-19. Whole-study context: The United States, Italy and Spain provided the acute and convalescent COVID-19 samples. The cDNA or gDNA used as material had been derived from T cells, B-cell-depleted T cells, or PBMCs.

Germline V gene data show CDR1 as MNHEY and CDR2 as SVGAGI. V lost 6 bases to trimming and J lost 2 bases, with 10 bases between them. The CDR3 is 13 residues long. Generated by immunoSEQ multiplex PCR, the TCRdb table keeps only in-frame clones and is missing some. The data hold about 84,000 clones, with around four fifths observed a single time. Specimen: peripheral blood. The chain links TRBV6-5 to TRBJ2-5; maybe TRBD1 (6 bases). This receptor was obtained from a man of 80 years or more with active or convalescent COVID-19. The CDR3 spells CASRRTEQETQYF. The CDR3 coding sequence is TGTGCCAGCAGGCGGACAGAGCAAGAGACCCAGTACTTC.